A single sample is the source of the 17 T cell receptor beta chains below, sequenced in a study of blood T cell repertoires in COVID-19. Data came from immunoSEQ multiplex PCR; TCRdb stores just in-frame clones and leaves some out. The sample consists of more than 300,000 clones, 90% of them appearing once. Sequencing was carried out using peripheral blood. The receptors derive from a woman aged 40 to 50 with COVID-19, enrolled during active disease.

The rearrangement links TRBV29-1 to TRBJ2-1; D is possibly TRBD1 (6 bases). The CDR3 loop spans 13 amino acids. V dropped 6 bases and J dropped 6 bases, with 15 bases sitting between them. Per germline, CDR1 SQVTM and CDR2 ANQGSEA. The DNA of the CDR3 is TGCAGCGTGAGACAGGCGGCGGCCAATGAGCAGTTCTTC. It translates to CSVRQAAANEQFF.

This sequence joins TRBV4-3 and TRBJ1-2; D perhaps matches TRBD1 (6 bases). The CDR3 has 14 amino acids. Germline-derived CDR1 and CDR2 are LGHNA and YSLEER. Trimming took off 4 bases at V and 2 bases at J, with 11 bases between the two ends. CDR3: CASSPGQTNYGYTF. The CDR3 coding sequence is TGCGCCAGCAGCCCCGGACAGACAAACTATGGCTACACCTTC.

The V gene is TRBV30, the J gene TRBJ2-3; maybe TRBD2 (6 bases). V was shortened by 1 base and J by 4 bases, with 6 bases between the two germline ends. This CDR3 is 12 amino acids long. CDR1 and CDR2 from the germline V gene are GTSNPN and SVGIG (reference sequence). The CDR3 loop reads CAWSGGADTQYF. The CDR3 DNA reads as TGTGCCTGGAGTGGGGGGGCAGATACGCAGTATTTT.

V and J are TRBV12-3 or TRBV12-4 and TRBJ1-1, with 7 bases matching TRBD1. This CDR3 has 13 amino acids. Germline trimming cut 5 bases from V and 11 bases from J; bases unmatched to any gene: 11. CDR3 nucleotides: TGTGCCAGCAGTAAGGACAGGCCAGGGGTGGCTTTCTTT. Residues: CASSKDRPGVAFF.

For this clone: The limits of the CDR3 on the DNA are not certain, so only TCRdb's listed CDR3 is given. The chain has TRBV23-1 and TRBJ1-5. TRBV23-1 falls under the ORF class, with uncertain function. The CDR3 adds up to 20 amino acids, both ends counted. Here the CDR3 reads CASSQSYGPSILVLDQPQHF.

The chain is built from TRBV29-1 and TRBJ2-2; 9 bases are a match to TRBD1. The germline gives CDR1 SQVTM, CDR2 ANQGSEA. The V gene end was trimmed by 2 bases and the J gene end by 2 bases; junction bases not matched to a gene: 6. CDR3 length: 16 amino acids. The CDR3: CSVESWGQGNTGELFF. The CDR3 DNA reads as TGCAGCGTTGAAAGTTGGGGACAGGGCAACACCGGGGAGCTGTTTTTT.

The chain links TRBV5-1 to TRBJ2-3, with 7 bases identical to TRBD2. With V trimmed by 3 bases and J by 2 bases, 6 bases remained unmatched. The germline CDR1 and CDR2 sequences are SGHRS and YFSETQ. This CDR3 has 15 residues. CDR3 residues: CASSSNGGSTDTQYF. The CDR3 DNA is TGCGCCAGCAGCTCCAACGGGGGGTCCACAGATACGCAGTATTTT.

CDR3 amino acids: CASSEVAWRGSPLHF. DNA of the CDR3: TGTGCCAGCAGTGAAGTTGCCTGGCGCGGGTCACCCCTCCACTTT. The rearrangement joins TRBV2 to TRBJ1-6; D unclear. The V end was cut by 1 base, the J end by 10 bases, with 14 bases between. This CDR3 region has 15 residues. Germline lookup yields CDR1 SNHLY and CDR2 FYNNEI.

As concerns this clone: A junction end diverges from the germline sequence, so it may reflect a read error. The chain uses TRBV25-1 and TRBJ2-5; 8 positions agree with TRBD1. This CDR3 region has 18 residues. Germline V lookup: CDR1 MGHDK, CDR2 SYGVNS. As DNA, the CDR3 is TGTGCCAGCAGTGCAGTCCCGGGACAGGACCGGGACCAGGAGACCCAGTACTTC. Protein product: CASSAVPGQDRDQETQYF.

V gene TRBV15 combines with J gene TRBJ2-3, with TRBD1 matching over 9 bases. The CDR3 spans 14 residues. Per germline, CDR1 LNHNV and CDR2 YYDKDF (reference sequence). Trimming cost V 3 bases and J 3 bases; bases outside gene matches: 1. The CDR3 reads CATSSGQGTDTQYF. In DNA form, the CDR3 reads TGTGCCACCAGCAGCGGACAGGGGACAGATACGCAGTATTTT.

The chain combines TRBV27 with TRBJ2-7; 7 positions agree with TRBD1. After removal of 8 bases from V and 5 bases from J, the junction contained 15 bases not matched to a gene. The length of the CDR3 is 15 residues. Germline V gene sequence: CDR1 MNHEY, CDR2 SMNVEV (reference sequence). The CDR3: CASGDSPPKAHEQYF. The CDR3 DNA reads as TGTGCCAGCGGGGACAGCCCCCCCAAGGCCCACGAGCAGTACTTC.

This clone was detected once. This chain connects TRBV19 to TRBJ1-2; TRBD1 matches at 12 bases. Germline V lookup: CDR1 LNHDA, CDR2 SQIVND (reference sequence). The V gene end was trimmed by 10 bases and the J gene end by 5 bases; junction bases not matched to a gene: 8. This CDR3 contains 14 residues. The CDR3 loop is CATTGQGASYGYTF. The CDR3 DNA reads TGTGCCACCACGGGACAGGGGGCGAGTTATGGCTACACCTTC.

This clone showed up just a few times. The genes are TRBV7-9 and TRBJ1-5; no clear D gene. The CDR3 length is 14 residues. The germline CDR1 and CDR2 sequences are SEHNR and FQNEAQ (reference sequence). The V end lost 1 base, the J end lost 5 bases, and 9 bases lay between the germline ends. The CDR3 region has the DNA TGTGCCAGCAGCTTAGGGGCCTGTGATCAGCCCCAGCATTTT. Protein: CASSLGACDQPQHF.

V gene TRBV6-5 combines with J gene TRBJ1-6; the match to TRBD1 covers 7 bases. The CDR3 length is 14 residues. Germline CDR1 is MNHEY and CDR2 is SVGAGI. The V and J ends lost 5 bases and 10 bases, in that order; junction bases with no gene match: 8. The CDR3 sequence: CASSRQGSNSPLHF. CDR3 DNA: TGTGCCAGCAGTCGACAGGGATCTAACTCACCCCTCCACTTT.

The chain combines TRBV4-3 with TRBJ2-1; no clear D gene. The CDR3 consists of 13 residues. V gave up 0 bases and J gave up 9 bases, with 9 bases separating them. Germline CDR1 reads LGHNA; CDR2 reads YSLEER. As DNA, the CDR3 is TGCGCCAGCAGCCAAGAGGCCCAAGTTGAGCAGTTCTTC. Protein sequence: CASSQEAQVEQFF.

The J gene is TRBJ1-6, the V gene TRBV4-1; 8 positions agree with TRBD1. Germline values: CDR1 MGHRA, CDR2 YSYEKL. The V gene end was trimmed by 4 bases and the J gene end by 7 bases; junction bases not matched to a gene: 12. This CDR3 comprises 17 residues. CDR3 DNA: TGCGCCAGCAGCCCCGCGGGCCAGGGGGCATGGAATTCACCCCTCCACTTT. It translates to CASSPAGQGAWNSPLHF.

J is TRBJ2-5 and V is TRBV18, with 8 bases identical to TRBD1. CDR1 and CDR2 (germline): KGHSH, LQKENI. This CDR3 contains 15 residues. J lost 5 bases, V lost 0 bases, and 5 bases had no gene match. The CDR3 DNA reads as TGTGCCAGCTCACCACCCGGCAGGGGGCTTGAGACCCAGTACTTC. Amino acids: CASSPPGRGLETQYF.